The TCR beta chain under discussion was sequenced for a study of CD8+ T cells in alopecia areata. The treatment denotes: oral pan-JAK inhibitor, 5-10 mg twice daily. Peripheral blood and lesional scalp punch biopsies were taken from alopecia areata patients. Sequencing templates came from extracted RNA that was reverse transcribed into cDNA. Clones were sequenced by immunoSEQ multiplex PCR, and TCRdb holds only the in-frame ones, with some missing. The sample has 100,000 to 140,000 clones, roughly 84% seen once. There are 14 residues in the CDR3. V lost 0 bases and J lost 8, with 13 bases in between. Germline CDR1 MNHEY, CDR2 SVGAGI. Study-wide findings and caveats: Patients shared TCRs less clearly than mice did, possibly for HLA-related reasons.

Turning to this clone: The antigen is unknown.

This sequence originates from a human donor with alopecia areata. The chain combines TRBV6-5 with TRBJ1-2; D is ambiguous. This material consisted of CD8+ T cells sorted from blood, taken at week 24, from a patient treated with tofacitinib. The DNA of the CDR3 is TGTGCCAGCAGTTACTCATGGGCCACATACGGCTACACCTTC. This sequence encodes CASSYSWATYGYTF.